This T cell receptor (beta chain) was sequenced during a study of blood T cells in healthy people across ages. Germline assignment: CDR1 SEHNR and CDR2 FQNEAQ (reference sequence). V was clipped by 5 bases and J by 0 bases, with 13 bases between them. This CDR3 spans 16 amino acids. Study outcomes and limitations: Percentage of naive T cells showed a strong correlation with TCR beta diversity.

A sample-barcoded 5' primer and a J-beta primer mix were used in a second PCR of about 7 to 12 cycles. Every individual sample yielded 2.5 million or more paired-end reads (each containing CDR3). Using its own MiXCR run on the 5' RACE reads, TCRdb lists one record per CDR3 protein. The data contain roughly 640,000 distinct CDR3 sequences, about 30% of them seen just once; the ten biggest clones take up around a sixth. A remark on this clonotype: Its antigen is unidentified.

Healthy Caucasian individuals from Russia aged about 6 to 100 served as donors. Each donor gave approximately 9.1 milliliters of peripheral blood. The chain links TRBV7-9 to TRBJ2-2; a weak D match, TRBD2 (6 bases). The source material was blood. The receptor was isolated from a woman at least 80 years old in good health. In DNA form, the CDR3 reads TGTGCCAGCAGCCCCCCTGGCGGGACGAACACCGGGGAGCTGTTTTTT. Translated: CASSPPGGTNTGELFF. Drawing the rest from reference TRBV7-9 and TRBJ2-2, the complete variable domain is DTGVSQNPRHKITKRGQNVTFRCDPISEHNRLYWYRQTLGQGPEFLTYFQNEAQLEKSRLLSDRFSAERPKGSFSTLEIQRTEQGDSAMYLCASSPPGGTNTGELFFGEGSRLTVL.